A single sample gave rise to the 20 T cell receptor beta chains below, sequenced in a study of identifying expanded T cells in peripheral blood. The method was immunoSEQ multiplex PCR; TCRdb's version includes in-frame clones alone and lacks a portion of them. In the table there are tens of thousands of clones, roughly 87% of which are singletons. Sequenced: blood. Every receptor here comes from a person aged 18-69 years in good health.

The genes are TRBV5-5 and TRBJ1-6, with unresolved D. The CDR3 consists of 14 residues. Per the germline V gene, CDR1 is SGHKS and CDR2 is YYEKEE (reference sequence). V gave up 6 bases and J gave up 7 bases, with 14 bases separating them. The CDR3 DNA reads TGTGCCAGCAACCGAGACTGGGTGAATTCACCCCTCCACTTT. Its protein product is CASNRDWVNSPLHF. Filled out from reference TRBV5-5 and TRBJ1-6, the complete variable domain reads DAGVTQSPTHLIKTRGQQVTLRCSPISGHKSVSWYQQVLGQGPQFIFQYYEKEERGRGNFPDRFSARQFPNYSSELNVNALLLGDSALYLCASNRDWVNSPLHFGNGTRLTVT.

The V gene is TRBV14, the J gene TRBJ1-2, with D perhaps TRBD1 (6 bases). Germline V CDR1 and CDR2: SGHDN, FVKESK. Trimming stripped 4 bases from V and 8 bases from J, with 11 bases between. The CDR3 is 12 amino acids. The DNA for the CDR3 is TGTGCCAGCAGCCGGACAGCTGGCGGCTACACCTTC. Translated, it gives CASSRTAGGYTF.

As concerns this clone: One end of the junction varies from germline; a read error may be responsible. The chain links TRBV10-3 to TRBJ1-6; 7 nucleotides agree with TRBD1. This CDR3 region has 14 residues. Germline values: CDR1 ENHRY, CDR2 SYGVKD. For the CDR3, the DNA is TGTGCCATCAGTGGATGGACAGGCGATTCTCCCCTCCACTTT. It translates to CAISGWTGDSPLHF.

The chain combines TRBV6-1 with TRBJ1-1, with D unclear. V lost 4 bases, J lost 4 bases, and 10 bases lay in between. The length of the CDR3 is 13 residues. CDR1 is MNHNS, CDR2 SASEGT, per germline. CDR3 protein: CASSARVPTEAFF. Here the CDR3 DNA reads TGTGCCAGCAGTGCCCGGGTCCCCACTGAAGCTTTCTTT.

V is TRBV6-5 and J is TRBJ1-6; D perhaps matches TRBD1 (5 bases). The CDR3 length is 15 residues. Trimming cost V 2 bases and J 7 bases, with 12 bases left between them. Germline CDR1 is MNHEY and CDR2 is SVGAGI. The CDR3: CASSYGRERNSPLHF. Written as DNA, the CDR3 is TGTGCCAGCAGTTACGGCAGGGAACGCAATTCACCCCTCCACTTT.

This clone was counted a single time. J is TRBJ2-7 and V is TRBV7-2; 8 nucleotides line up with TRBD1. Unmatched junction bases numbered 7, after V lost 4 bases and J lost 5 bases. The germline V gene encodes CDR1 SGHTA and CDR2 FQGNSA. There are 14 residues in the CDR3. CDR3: CASSYNRGSHEQYF. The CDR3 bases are TGTGCCAGCAGCTACAACAGGGGGTCCCACGAGCAGTACTTC.

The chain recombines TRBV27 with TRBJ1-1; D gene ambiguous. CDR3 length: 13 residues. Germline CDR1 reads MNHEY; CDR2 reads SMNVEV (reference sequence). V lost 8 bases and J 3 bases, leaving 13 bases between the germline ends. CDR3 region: CASHVPGHTEAFF. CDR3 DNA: TGTGCCAGCCATGTCCCCGGACACACTGAAGCTTTCTTT.

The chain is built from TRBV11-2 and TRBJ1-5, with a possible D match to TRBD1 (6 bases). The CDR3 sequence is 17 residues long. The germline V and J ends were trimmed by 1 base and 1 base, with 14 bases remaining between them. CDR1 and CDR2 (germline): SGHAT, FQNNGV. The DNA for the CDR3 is TGTGCCAGCAGCTTAGGCGAGATCACAGGGAGCAATCAGCCCCAGCATTTT. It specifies CASSLGEITGSNQPQHF. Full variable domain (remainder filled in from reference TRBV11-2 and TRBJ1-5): EAGVAQSPRYKIIEKRQSVAFWCNPISGHATLYWYQQILGQGPKLLIQFQNNGVVDDSQLPKDRFSAERLKGVDSTLKIQPAKLEDSAVYLCASSLGEITGSNQPQHFGDGTRLSIL.

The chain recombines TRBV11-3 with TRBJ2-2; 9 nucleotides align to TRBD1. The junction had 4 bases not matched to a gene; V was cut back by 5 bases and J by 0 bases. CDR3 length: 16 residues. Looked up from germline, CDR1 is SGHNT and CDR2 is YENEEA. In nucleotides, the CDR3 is TGTGCCAGCAGCACATGGGACAGGGCGAACACCGGGGAGCTGTTTTTT. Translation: CASSTWDRANTGELFF.

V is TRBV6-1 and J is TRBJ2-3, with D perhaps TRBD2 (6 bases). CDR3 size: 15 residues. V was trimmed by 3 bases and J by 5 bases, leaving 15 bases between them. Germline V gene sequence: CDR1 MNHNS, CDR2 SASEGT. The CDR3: CASSDVVAGRDTQYF. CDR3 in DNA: TGTGCCAGCAGTGACGTAGTGGCGGGGCGAGATACGCAGTATTTT.

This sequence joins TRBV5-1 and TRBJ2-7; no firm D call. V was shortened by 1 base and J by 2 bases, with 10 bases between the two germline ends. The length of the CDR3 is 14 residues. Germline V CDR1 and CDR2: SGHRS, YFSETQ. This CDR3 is CASSLKGNTYEQYF. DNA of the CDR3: TGCGCCAGCAGCTTGAAAGGGAACACCTACGAGCAGTACTTC.

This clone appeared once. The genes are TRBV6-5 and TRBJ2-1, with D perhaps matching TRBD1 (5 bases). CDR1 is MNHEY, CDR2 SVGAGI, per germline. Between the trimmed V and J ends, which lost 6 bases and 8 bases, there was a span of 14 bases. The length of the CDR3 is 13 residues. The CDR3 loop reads CASRSRQFDEQFF. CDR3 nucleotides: TGTGCCAGCAGGAGTAGACAGTTCGATGAGCAGTTCTTC.

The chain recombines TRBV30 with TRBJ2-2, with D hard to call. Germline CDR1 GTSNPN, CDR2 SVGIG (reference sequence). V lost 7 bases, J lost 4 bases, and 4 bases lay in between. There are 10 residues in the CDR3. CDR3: CAFFTGELFF. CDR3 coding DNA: TGTGCCTTCTTCACCGGGGAGCTGTTTTTT.

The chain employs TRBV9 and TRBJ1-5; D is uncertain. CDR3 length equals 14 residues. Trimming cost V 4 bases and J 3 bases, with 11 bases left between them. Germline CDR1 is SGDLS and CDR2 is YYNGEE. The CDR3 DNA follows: TGTGCCAGCAGCTCCGGAGGTCACAATCAGCCCCAGCATTTT. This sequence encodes CASSSGGHNQPQHF.

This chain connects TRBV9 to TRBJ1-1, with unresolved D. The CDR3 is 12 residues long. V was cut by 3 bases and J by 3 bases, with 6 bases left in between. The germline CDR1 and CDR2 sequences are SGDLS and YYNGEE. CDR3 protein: CASSGAYTEAFF. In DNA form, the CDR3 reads TGTGCCAGCAGCGGGGCCTACACTGAAGCTTTCTTT.

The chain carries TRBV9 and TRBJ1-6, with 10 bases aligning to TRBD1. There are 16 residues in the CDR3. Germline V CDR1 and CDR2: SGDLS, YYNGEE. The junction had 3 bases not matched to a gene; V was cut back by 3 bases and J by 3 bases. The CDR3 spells CASSGQGASYNSPLHF. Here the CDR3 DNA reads TGTGCCAGCAGCGGACAGGGGGCCAGCTATAATTCACCCCTCCACTTT.

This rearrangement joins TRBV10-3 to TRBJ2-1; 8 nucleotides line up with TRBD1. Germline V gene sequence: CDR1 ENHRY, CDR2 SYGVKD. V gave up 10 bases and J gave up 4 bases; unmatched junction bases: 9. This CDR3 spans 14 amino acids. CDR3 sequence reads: CATSKGTGYNEQFF. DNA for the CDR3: TGTGCCACCTCAAAGGGGACAGGATACAATGAGCAGTTCTTC.

The CDR3 protein is CSVRLALYNEQFF. CDR3 bases: TGCAGCGTTCGACTAGCCCTCTACAATGAGCAGTTCTTC. This sequence joins TRBV29-1 and TRBJ2-1; 7 bases align to TRBD2. V was pared by 5 bases and J by 3 bases, with 4 bases of the junction left unmatched. The CDR3 length is 13 residues. Germline loops: CDR1 SQVTM, CDR2 ANQGSEA.

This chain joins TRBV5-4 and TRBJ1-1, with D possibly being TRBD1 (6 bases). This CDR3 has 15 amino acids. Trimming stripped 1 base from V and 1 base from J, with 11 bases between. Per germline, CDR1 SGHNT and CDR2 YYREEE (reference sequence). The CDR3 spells CASSLRGQENTEAFF. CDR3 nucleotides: TGTGCCAGCAGCTTGCGGGGGCAGGAGAACACTGAAGCTTTCTTT.

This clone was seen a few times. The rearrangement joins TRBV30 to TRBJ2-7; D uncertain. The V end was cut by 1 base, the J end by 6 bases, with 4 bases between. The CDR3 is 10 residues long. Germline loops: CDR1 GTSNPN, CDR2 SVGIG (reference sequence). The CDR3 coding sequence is TGTGCCTGGAGTGGCTCCGAGCAGTACTTC. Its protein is CAWSGSEQYF.